This TCR beta chain derives from a study of Ad26.COV2.S vaccination and SARS-CoV-2 variants. The study's findings and limits: Total responses of T cells may have been underestimated by the analyses of TCR breadth and depth.

Using immunoSEQ multiplex PCR, the repertoire was profiled, and TCRdb retains in-frame clones only, with some absent. The sample has 350,000 to 450,000 clones, more than 75% seen once. As regards this clone: Its antigen is unknown.

The sample's treatment: 15 to 20 received Ad26.COV2.S at low or high dose, single or two shots; five or six received placebo; per-sample allocation not given. Sample collection was performed on day 63 after the first vaccine or placebo injection. The study used a vaccine consisting of an Ad26 vector that expressed Wuhan-strain SARS-CoV-2 spike. This sample comprised peripheral blood, obtained in a trial of Ad26.COV2.S vaccine versus placebo. This TCR was sampled from a person aged 18-65 years who received the Ad26.COV2.S COVID-19 vaccine or a placebo.

CDR3 DNA sequence: TGTGCCAGCAGCGTAGCTCCTGCCGAGAATTCACCCCTCCACTTT. This gives the protein CASSVAPAENSPLHF. This chain links TRBV9 with TRBJ1-6; D remains ambiguous. The length of the CDR3 is 15 residues. The germline gives CDR1 SGDLS, CDR2 YYNGEE. V was pared by 0 bases and J by 7 bases, with 11 bases between. Based on the CDR3 plus reference TRBV9 and TRBJ1-6, the full variable domain is DSGVTQTPKHLITATGQRVTLRCSPRSGDLSVYWYQQSLDQGLQFLIQYYNGEERAKGNILERFSAQQFPDLHSELNLSSLELGDSALYFCASSVAPAENSPLHFGNGTRLTVT.